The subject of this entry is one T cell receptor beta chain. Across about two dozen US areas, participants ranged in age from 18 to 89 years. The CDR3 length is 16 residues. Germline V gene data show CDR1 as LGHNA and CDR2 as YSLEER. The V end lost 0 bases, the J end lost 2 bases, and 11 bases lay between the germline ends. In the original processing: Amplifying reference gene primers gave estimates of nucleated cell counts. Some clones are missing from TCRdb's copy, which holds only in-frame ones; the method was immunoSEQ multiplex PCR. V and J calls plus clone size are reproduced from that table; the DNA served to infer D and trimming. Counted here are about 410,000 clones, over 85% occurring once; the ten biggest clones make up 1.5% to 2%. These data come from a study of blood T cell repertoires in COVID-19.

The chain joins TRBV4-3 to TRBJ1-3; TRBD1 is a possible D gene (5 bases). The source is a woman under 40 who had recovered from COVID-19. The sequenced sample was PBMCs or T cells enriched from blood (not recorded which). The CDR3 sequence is CASSQDDDSTGNTIYF. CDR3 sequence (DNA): TGCGCCAGCAGCCAAGATGACGACAGCACTGGAAACACCATATATTTT.